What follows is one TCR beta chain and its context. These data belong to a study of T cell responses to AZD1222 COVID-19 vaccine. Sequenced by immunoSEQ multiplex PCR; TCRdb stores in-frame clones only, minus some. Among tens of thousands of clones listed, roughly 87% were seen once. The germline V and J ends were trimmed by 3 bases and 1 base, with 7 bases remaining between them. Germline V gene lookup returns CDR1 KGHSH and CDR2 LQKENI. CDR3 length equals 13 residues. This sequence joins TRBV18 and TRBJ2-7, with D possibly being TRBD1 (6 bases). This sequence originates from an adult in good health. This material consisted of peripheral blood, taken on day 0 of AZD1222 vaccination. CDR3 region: CASSPGQSYEQYF. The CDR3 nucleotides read TGTGCCAGCTCACCGGGACAATCCTACGAGCAGTACTTC.